A single sample gave rise to the 19 T cell receptor beta chains below, sequenced in a study of blood T cell repertoires in COVID-19. Measured with immunoSEQ multiplex PCR; TCRdb has only the in-frame clones, and not every one. The table records about 130,000 clones, roughly 83% of them present only once. The sample consisted of peripheral blood. The origin of the receptors is a woman of 80 years or more with acute or convalescent COVID-19.

V is TRBV2 and J is TRBJ1-2; D unresolved. CDR3 length: 13 residues. V dropped 7 bases and J dropped 8 bases, with 17 bases sitting between them. Germline CDR1 and CDR2: SNHLY and FYNNEI. CDR3 sequence: CASIPNGIEGYTF. DNA of the CDR3: TGTGCCAGCATTCCGAACGGTATAGAAGGCTACACCTTC.

The chain carries TRBV30 and TRBJ2-1; D unclear. The germline V gene encodes CDR1 GTSNPN and CDR2 SVGIG (reference sequence). With 5 bases removed from V and 0 bases from J, the gap between germline ends came to 11 bases. The length of the CDR3 is 14 residues. As DNA, the CDR3 is TGTGCCTGGGATACACGAAGCTCCTACAATGAGCAGTTCTTC. This encodes CAWDTRSSYNEQFF.

The chain has TRBV5-1 and TRBJ2-1, with D tentatively TRBD2 (5 bases). V lost 4 bases, J lost 5 bases, and 16 bases lay in between. In germline, CDR1 is SGHRS, CDR2 YFSETQ. This CDR3 is 15 amino acids long. The CDR3 sequence is CASSRRASNDNEQFF. CDR3 bases: TGCGCCAGCAGCCGCCGAGCTAGCAACGACAATGAGCAGTTCTTC.

This sequence joins TRBV11-2 and TRBJ1-1; TRBD1 matches at 7 bases. The germline V gene has CDR1 SGHAT and CDR2 FQNNGV. V shed 4 bases and J 6 bases; nucleotides not matched to a gene: 2. This CDR3 contains 12 residues. As DNA, the CDR3 is TGTGCCAGCAGCTACGACAGGGCTGAAGCTTTCTTT. It encodes CASSYDRAEAFF.

This chain joins TRBV15 and TRBJ1-3, with D unclear. This CDR3 comprises 15 residues. The V gene lost 1 base and the J gene lost 0 bases, with 7 bases spanning the gap. Germline V gene lookup returns CDR1 LNHNV and CDR2 YYDKDF (reference sequence). Here the CDR3 DNA reads TGTGCCACCAGCAGAGGACGGAGCTCTGGAAACACCATATATTTT. Protein: CATSRGRSSGNTIYF.

The gene calls are TRBV7-2 and TRBJ1-4; the match to TRBD1 covers 11 bases. The CDR3 runs 16 residues. J was trimmed by 9 bases and V by 4 bases; bases with no gene match: 10. Per germline, CDR1 SGHTA and CDR2 FQGNSA. In DNA form, the CDR3 reads TGTGCCAGCAGCTCCTTCAGGGGGACAGGGGGAAAAAAACTGTTTTTT. This sequence encodes CASSSFRGTGGKKLFF.

This chain links TRBV5-6 with TRBJ1-6; D might be TRBD1 (6 bases). The CDR3 contains 14 residues. The V end was cut by 2 bases, the J end by 8 bases, with 11 bases between. Germline V gene data show CDR1 as SGHDT and CDR2 as YYEEEE. The CDR3 loop reads CASSFGTTDSPLHF. The CDR3 DNA follows: TGTGCCAGCAGCTTCGGGACAACGGATTCACCCCTCCACTTT.

This sequence joins TRBV5-1 and TRBJ2-5; the match to TRBD2 covers 10 bases. Germline trimming cut 0 bases from V and 6 bases from J; bases unmatched to any gene: 5. The CDR3 totals 15 residues. Germline V gene lookup returns CDR1 SGHRS and CDR2 YFSETQ. The CDR3 region has the DNA TGCGCCAGCAGCTTGGATAGCGGGGGGACGCAGACCCAGTACTTC. Its protein is CASSLDSGGTQTQYF.

This clone has only a few counts. This chain joins TRBV30 and TRBJ1-1, with 7 nucleotides matching TRBD1. The CDR3 spans 12 residues. Looked up from germline, CDR1 is GTSNPN and CDR2 is SVGIG (reference sequence). V shed 5 bases, J shed 1 base, and the junction held 1 base outside the gene matches. The CDR3 DNA sequence: TGTGCCTGGGGGGACAGGAACACTGAAGCTTTCTTT. Translated: CAWGDRNTEAFF.

The CDR3 region has the DNA TGTGCCAGCAGCGAGGACGGGACAGGCAAAAACATTCAGTACTTC. Amino acids: CASSEDGTGKNIQYF. The V call is TRBV2, the J call TRBJ2-4; 8 bases are shared with TRBD1. V trimming: 6 bases; J trimming: 3 bases; junction bases outside the gene matches: 7. The CDR3 runs to 15 residues. CDR1 is SNHLY and CDR2 is FYNNEI in the germline V gene.

The rearrangement joins TRBV14 to TRBJ1-5, with a weak D call TRBD1 (5 bases). V was clipped by 0 bases and J by 9 bases, with 18 bases between them. CDR3 length equals 16 residues. Germline V gene sequence: CDR1 SGHDN, CDR2 FVKESK. CDR3 residues: CASSQETGGGLWPQHF. CDR3 DNA sequence: TGTGCCAGCAGCCAAGAGACGGGGGGTGGACTGTGGCCCCAGCATTTT. Variable domain in full (rest from reference TRBV14 and TRBJ1-5): EAGVTQFPSHSVIEKGQTVTLRCDPISGHDNLYWYRRVMGKEIKFLLHFVKESKQDESGMPNNRFLAERTGGTYSTLKVQPAELEDSGVYFCASSQETGGGLWPQHFGDGTRLSIL.

This chain connects TRBV7-3 to TRBJ2-1; 11 bases map to TRBD2. CDR1 is SGHTA, CDR2 FQGTGA, per germline. The CDR3 covers 16 residues. The junction had 7 bases not matched to a gene; V was cut back by 4 bases and J by 5 bases. CDR3 DNA: TGTGCCAGCAGCTCAGGAGGGACTAGCGGTCACAATGAGCAGTTCTTC. This sequence encodes CASSSGGTSGHNEQFF.

The chain couples TRBV5-5 to TRBJ1-2; D ambiguous. CDR3 length: 15 residues. Germline V CDR1 and CDR2: SGHKS, YYEKEE (reference sequence). Trimming left V 0 bases short and J 2 bases short, with 11 bases between. CDR3 coding DNA: TGTGCCAGCAGCTTGGGACTAGGCGTCAACTATGGCTACACCTTC. The encoded protein is CASSLGLGVNYGYTF. Full variable domain (missing parts from reference TRBV5-5 and TRBJ1-2): DAGVTQSPTHLIKTRGQQVTLRCSPISGHKSVSWYQQVLGQGPQFIFQYYEKEERGRGNFPDRFSARQFPNYSSELNVNALLLGDSALYLCASSLGLGVNYGYTFGSGTRLTVV.

The chain is built from TRBV5-1 and TRBJ2-1; TRBD2 agrees at 7 bases. CDR1 is SGHRS and CDR2 is YFSETQ in the germline V gene. The junction had 6 bases not matched to a gene; V was cut back by 3 bases and J by 6 bases. The CDR3 runs 14 residues. DNA of the CDR3: TGCGCCAGCAGCTACCTCGGCGGGGGCAATGAGCAGTTCTTC. Its translation is CASSYLGGGNEQFF.

The rearrangement links TRBV5-6 to TRBJ2-7; unclear D gene. Trimming left V 1 base short and J 1 base short, with 9 bases between. This CDR3 has 14 residues. Germline CDR1 is SGHDT and CDR2 is YYEEEE. CDR3 loop: CASSLSWASYEQYF. The CDR3 DNA reads as TGTGCCAGCAGCTTGTCATGGGCGTCCTACGAGCAGTACTTC.

The J gene is TRBJ1-2, the V gene TRBV6-4; 12 bases fit TRBD1. Germline CDR1 MRHNA, CDR2 SNTAGT. Trimming at V came to 5 bases and at J to 8 bases, leaving 9 bases not matched to a gene. CDR3 length equals 15 residues. The CDR3 region is CASSPTGTGGQGYTF. DNA for the CDR3: TGTGCCAGCAGTCCGACCGGGACAGGGGGCCAGGGCTACACCTTC.

The chain carries TRBV4-3 and TRBJ2-3; tentative D call: TRBD2 (5 bases). Germline CDR1 is LGHNA and CDR2 is YSLEER. V was shortened by 0 bases and J by 5 bases, with 6 bases between the two germline ends. The CDR3 totals 13 residues. The CDR3 nucleotides read TGCGCCAGCAGCCAAGACGGGATAGATACGCAGTATTTT. Translating it yields CASSQDGIDTQYF.

The genes are TRBV10-3 and TRBJ1-2; the D is unclear. Germline CDR1 and CDR2: ENHRY and SYGVKD. Trimming cost V 2 bases and J 2 bases, with 6 bases left between them. The CDR3 contains 13 residues. In DNA, the CDR3 is TGTGCCATCAGTGAGGAGTTAAACTATGGCTACACCTTC. Protein product: CAISEELNYGYTF.

On this clone itself: Sequence at one end of the junction differs from germline and may be a read error. The chain links TRBV11-1 to TRBJ1-1, with TRBD1 as a possible D gene (6 bases). The germline gives CDR1 SGHAT, CDR2 FQDESV (reference sequence). The CDR3 has 12 residues. The CDR3 DNA sequence: TGTGCCAGCAGCTTAGAAGGACAGAAAGCTGTGTTT. It encodes CASSLEGQKAVF.